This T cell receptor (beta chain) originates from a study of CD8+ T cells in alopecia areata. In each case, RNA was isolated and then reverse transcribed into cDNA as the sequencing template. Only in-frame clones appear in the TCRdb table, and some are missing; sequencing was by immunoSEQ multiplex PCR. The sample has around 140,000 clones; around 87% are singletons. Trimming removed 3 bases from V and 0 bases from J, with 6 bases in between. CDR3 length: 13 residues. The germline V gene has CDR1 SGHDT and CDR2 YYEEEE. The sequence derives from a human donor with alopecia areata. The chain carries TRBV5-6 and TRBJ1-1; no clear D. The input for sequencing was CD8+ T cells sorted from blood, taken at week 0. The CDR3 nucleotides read TGTGCCAGCAGCTCCGACATGAACACTGAAGCTTTCTTT. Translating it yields CASSSDMNTEAFF.